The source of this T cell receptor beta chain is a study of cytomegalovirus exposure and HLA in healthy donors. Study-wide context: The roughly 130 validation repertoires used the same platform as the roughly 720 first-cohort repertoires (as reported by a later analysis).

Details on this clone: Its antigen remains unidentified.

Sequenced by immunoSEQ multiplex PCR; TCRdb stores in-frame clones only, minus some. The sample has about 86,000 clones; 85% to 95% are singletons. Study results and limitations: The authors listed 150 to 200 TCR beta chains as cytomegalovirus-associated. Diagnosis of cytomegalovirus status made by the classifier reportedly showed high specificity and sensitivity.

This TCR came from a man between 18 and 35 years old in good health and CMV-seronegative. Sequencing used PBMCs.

CDR3: CASSFPGEKLFF. DNA of the CDR3: TGTGCCAGCAGCTTCCCGGGTGAAAAACTGTTTTTT. The rearrangement joins TRBV11-1 to TRBJ1-4; D gene ambiguous. Germline V lookup: CDR1 SGHAT, CDR2 FQDESV (reference sequence). The CDR3 length is 12 residues. The ends were cut back, 3 bases at V and 7 bases at J, with 6 bases in the middle.